The clone carrying this TCR beta chain occurred once. The data were taken from a study of shared clonotypes between healthy human individuals. Clones were read by immunoSEQ multiplex PCR, and TCRdb kept only the in-frame ones, dropping some. The sample has some 1,100,000 clones, about 80% seen once. Germline-derived CDR1 and CDR2 are SQVTM and ANQGSEA. The CDR3 runs 13 residues. Trimming took 7 bases from V and 6 from J, leaving 19 bases between them. The chain recombines TRBV29-1 with TRBJ2-7, with D perhaps TRBD1 or TRBD2 (6 bases each). This clonotype originated in a man between 18 and 29 years old in good health. Some clones in this sample may be carry-over from other donors' samples. Sequencing was carried out using memory CD4+ T cells from PBMCs. As for subset: CD45RA-negative fraction. CDR3 nucleotide sequence: TGCAGCGCCGGGGGCAGGGGACGACGCGAGCAGTACTTC. It yields the protein CSAGGRGRREQYF.